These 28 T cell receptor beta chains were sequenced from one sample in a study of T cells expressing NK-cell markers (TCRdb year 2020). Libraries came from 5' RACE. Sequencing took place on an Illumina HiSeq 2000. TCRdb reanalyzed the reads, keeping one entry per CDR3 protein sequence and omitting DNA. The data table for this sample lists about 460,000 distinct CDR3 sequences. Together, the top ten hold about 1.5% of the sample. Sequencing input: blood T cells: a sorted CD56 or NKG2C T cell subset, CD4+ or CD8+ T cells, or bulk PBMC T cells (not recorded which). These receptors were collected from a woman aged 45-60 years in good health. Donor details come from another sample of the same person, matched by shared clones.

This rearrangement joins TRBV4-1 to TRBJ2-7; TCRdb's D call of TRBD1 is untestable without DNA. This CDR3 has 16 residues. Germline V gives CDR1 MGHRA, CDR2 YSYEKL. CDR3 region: CASSPTPSRSGYEQYF.

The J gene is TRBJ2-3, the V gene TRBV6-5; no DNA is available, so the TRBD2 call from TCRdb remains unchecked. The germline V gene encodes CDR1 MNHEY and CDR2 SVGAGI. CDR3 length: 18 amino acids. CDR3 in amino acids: CASSYNRPGSGIWDTQYF.

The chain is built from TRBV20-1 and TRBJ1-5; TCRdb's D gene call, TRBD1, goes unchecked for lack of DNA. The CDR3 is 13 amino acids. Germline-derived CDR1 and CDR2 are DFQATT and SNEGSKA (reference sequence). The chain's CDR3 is CSTGTRGNQPQHF.

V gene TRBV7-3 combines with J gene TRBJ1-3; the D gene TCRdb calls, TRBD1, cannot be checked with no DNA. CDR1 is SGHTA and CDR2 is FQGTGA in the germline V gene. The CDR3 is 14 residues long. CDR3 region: CASSDPLDGNTIYF.

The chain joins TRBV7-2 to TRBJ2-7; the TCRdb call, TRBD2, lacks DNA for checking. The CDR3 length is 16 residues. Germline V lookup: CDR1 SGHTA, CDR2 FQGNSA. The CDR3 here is CASSSEGAIQTYEQYF. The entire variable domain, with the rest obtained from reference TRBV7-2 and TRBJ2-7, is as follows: GAGVSQSPSNKVTEKGKDVELRCDPISGHTALYWYRQSLGQGLEFLIYFQGNSAPDKSGLPSDRFSAERTGGSVSTLTIQRTQQEDSAVYLCASSSEGAIQTYEQYFGPGTRLTVT.

CDR3 region: CSVEGRLRNIQYF. The chain recombines TRBV29-1 with TRBJ2-4; TCRdb returns TRBD2, unconfirmable since there is no DNA. The CDR3 sequence is 13 residues long. Germline values: CDR1 SQVTM, CDR2 ANQGSEA.

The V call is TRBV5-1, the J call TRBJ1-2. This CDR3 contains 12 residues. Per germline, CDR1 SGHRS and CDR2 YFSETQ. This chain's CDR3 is CASSFNYDGYTF. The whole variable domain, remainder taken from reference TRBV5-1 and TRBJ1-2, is KAGVTQTPRYLIKTRGQQVTLSCSPISGHRSVSWYQQTPGQGLQFLFEYFSETQRNKGNFPGRFSGRQFSNSRSEMNVSTLELGDSALYLCASSFNYDGYTFGSGTRLTVV.

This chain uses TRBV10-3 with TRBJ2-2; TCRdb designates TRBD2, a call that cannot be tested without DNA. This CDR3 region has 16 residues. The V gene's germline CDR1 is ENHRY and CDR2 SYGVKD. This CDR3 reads CAISAGTSGYTGELFF.

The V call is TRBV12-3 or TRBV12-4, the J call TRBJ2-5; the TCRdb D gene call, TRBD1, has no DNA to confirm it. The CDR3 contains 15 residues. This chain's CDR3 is CASSLTGGVTETQYF.

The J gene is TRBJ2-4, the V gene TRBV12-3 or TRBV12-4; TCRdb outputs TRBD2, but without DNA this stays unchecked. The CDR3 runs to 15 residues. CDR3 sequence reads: CASGLETSAKNIQYF.

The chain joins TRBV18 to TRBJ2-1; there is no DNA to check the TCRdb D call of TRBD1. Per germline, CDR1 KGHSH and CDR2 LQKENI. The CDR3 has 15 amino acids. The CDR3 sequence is CASSRQLPTANEQFF.

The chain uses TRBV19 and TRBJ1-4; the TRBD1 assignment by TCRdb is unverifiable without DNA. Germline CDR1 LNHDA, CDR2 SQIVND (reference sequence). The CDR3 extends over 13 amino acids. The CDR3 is CASTTRVGEKLFF. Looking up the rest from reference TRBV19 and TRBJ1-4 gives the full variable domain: DGGITQSPKYLFRKEGQNVTLSCEQNLNHDAMYWYRQDPGQGLRLIYYSQIVNDFQKGDIAEGYSVSREKKESFPLTVTSAQKNPTAFYLCASTTRVGEKLFFGSGTQLSVL.

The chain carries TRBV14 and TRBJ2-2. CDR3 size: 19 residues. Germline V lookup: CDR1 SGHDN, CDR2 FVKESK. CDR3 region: CASSRTQRVADHIPGELFF.

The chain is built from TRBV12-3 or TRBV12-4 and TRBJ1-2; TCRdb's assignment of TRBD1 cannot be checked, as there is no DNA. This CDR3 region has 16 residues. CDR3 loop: CASSLSPRTGGYGYTF.

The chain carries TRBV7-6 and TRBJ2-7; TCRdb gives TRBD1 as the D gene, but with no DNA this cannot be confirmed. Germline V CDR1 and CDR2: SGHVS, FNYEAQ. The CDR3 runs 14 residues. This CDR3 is CASSLAGGGREQYF.

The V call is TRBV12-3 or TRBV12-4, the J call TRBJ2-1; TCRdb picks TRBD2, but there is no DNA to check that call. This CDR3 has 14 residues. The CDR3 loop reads CASSPPGLAPGQFF.

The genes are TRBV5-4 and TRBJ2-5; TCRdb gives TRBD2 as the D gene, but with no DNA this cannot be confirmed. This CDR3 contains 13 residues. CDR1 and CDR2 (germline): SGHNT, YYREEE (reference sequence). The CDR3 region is CASSGGGDETQYF. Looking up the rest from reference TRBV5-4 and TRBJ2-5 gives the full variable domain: ETGVTQSPTHLIKTRGQQVTLRCSSQSGHNTVSWYQQALGQGPQFIFQYYREEENGRGNFPPRFSGLQFPNYSSELNVNALELDDSALYLCASSGGGDETQYFGPGTRLLVL.

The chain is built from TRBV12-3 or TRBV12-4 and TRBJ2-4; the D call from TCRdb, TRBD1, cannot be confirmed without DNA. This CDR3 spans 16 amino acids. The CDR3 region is CASSLTGLGAKNIQYF.

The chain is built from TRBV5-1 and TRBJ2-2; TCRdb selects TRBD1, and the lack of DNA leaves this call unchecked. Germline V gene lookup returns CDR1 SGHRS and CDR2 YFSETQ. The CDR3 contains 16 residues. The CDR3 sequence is CASSLRTGSGTGELFF. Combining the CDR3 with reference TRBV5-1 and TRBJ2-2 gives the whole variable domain KAGVTQTPRYLIKTRGQQVTLSCSPISGHRSVSWYQQTPGQGLQFLFEYFSETQRNKGNFPGRFSGRQFSNSRSEMNVSTLELGDSALYLCASSLRTGSGTGELFFGEGSRLTVL.

CDR3 sequence reads: CASSTGTGVSETQYF. V is TRBV7-2 and J is TRBJ2-5; checking the TCRdb D call of TRBD1 is not possible without DNA. This CDR3 region has 15 residues. Per germline, CDR1 SGHTA and CDR2 FQGNSA.

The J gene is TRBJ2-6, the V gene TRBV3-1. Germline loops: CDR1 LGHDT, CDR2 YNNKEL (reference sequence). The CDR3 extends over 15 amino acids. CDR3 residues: CASSQRLVLANVLTF.

The CDR3 reads CATGQSYEQYF. V usage is TRBV10-3 and J usage is TRBJ2-7; no DNA is available, so the TRBD1 call from TCRdb remains unchecked. The V gene's germline CDR1 is ENHRY and CDR2 SYGVKD. The CDR3 is 11 amino acids.

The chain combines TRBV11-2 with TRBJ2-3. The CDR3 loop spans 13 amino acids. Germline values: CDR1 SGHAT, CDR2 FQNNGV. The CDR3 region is CASSKDLGDTQYF.

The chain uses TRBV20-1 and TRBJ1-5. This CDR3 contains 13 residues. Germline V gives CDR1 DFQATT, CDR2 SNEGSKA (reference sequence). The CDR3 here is CSAAEGATQPQHF.

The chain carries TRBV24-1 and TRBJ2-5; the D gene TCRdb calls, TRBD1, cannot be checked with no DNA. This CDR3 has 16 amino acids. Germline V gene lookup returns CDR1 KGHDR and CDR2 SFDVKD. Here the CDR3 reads CATSDPGTGPEETQYF.

Here the CDR3 reads CASSVAGGQTGELFF. The chain has TRBV9 and TRBJ2-2; TCRdb's D call, TRBD2, is unchecked because there is no DNA. The CDR3 is 15 amino acids. Germline CDR1 reads SGDLS; CDR2 reads YYNGEE.

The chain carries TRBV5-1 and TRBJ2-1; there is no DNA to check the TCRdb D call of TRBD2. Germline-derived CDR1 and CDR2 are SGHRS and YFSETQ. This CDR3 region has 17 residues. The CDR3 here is CASSLVASGSRGSEQFF.

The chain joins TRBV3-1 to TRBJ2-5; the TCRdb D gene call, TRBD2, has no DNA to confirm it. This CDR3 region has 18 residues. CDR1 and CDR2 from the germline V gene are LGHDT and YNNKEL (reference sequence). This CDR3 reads CASSRAGTSGRARETQYF.